These 32 T cell receptor beta chains originate from one sample sequenced in a study of blood T cell repertoires in COVID-19. Assay used: immunoSEQ multiplex PCR; TCRdb lists only in-frame clones, some missing. This table holds around 220,000 clones, 75% to 95% found once. Material: PBMCs or T cells enriched from blood (not recorded which). These receptors were taken from a woman aged 18-29 years who had recovered from COVID-19.

The chain carries TRBV2 and TRBJ2-1; D is uncertain. The CDR3 covers 12 residues. Between the trimmed V and J ends, which lost 4 bases and 12 bases, there was a span of 13 bases. Germline loops: CDR1 SNHLY, CDR2 FYNNEI. CDR3 sequence: CASSGLRPLQFF. CDR3 coding DNA: TGTGCCAGCAGTGGACTGCGTCCCTTGCAGTTCTTC.

This clone appeared a few times. The rearrangement joins TRBV3-1 (or the pseudogene TRBV3-2) to TRBJ1-3, with D perhaps TRBD1 (6 bases). V shed 4 bases and J shed 6 bases, with 13 bases lying between them. The V gene's germline CDR1 is LGHDT and CDR2 YNNKEL (reference sequence). The CDR3 extends over 14 amino acids. CDR3 bases: TGTGCCAGCAGCCGGACAGCCTGGGAAAACACCATATATTTT. It translates to CASSRTAWENTIYF.

J is TRBJ2-2 and V is TRBV5-8; 8 nucleotides match TRBD2. This CDR3 is 15 amino acids long. Germline assignment: CDR1 SGHTS and CDR2 YDEGEE. V lost 2 bases, J lost 4 bases, and 4 bases stayed unmatched. CDR3 in amino acids: CASSFTGGPTGELFF. The CDR3 DNA is TGTGCCAGCAGCTTCACGGGGGGGCCCACCGGGGAGCTGTTTTTT.

The rearrangement links TRBV11-3 to TRBJ2-2, with D tentatively TRBD2 (5 bases). Trimming took off 2 bases at V and 6 bases at J, with 13 bases between the two ends. CDR3 length: 15 amino acids. Germline V gene sequence: CDR1 SGHNT, CDR2 YENEEA. The CDR3 sequence: CASSLTGSGSGELFF. CDR3 sequence (DNA): TGTGCCAGCAGCTTAACGGGAAGTGGATCCGGGGAGCTGTTTTTT.

This chain links TRBV9 with TRBJ2-1, with D perhaps TRBD2 (5 bases). Germline CDR1 reads SGDLS; CDR2 reads YYNGEE. The CDR3 totals 16 residues. V was cut by 4 bases and J by 5 bases, with 19 bases left in between. Written as DNA, the CDR3 is TGTGCCAGCAGCCCCCCGGGGAACGTAAACAACAATGAGCAGTTCTTC. Its protein is CASSPPGNVNNNEQFF.

The chain carries TRBV28 and TRBJ2-7, with D tentatively TRBD2 (6 bases). The CDR3 runs to 13 residues. Germline CDR1 and CDR2: MDHEN and SYDVKM. V lost 3 bases and J 6 bases, leaving 12 bases between the germline ends. The CDR3 sequence is CASSFPAGLEQYF. CDR3 nucleotide sequence: TGTGCCAGCAGTTTCCCCGCGGGGCTCGAGCAGTACTTC.

This clone was found a few times. V gene TRBV7-6 combines with J gene TRBJ1-1; unclear D gene. This CDR3 region has 16 residues. V lost 1 base and J lost 3, with 15 bases in between. CDR1 SGHVS and CDR2 FNYEAQ come from the germline V gene. This CDR3 is CASSLGAFGSDTEAFF. CDR3 sequence (DNA): TGTGCCAGCAGCTTAGGGGCTTTCGGTTCGGACACTGAAGCTTTCTTT.

V and J are TRBV9 and TRBJ1-2; D uncertain. Germline V gene lookup returns CDR1 SGDLS and CDR2 YYNGEE. With 1 base removed from V and 2 bases from J, the gap between germline ends came to 6 bases. The CDR3 spans 13 residues. The CDR3 DNA reads as TGTGCCAGCAGCGTACGGGGAAACTATGGCTACACCTTC. It codes for CASSVRGNYGYTF.

The J gene is TRBJ2-3, the V gene TRBV4-1, with a tentative D call TRBD2 (6 bases). V was cut by 4 bases and J by 4 bases, with 15 bases left in between. In germline, CDR1 is MGHRA, CDR2 YSYEKL. This CDR3 has 15 residues. The CDR3 DNA reads as TGCGCCAGCAGCCCCATTGCGGGGCACTCAGATACGCAGTATTTT. This encodes CASSPIAGHSDTQYF.

The chain joins TRBV7-3 to TRBJ2-2, with 7 bases fitting TRBD2. The V and J ends lost 6 bases and 4 bases, in that order; junction bases with no gene match: 8. Germline lookup yields CDR1 SGHTA and CDR2 FQGTGA. The length of the CDR3 is 15 residues. This chain's CDR3 is CASSQSGEVTGELFF. The CDR3, as DNA: TGTGCCAGCAGTCAAAGCGGGGAAGTCACCGGGGAGCTGTTTTTT. Looking up the rest from reference TRBV7-3 and TRBJ2-2 gives the full variable domain: GAGVSQTPSNKVTEKGKYVELRCDPISGHTALYWYRQSLGQGPEFLIYFQGTGAADDSGLPNDRFFAVRPEGSVSTLKIQRTERGDSAVYLCASSQSGEVTGELFFGEGSRLTVL.

The chain is built from TRBV12-3 or TRBV12-4 and TRBJ1-5; D possibly corresponds to TRBD1 (5 bases). CDR3 size: 13 residues. Trimming shortened V by 3 bases and J by 7 bases, and 10 bases separated the two germline ends. CDR3 nucleotides: TGTGCCAGCAGTTTTCAGGGCGGCCAGCCCCAGCATTTT. Residues: CASSFQGGQPQHF.

The V gene is TRBV10-3, the J gene TRBJ1-2, with TRBD1 matching over 9 bases. The ends lost 5 bases at V and 8 bases at J; junction bases unmatched: 12. Germline V gene sequence: CDR1 ENHRY, CDR2 SYGVKD. The CDR3 is made up of 15 amino acids. The CDR3, as DNA: TGTGCCATCAGTCAGGGACAGGGAACACCGGGAGGCTACACCTTC. This encodes CAISQGQGTPGGYTF.

The J gene is TRBJ2-5, the V gene TRBV20-1, with D possibly being TRBD2 (6 bases). CDR3 length: 13 residues. V dropped 3 bases and J dropped 7 bases, with 15 bases sitting between them. From germline, CDR1 is DFQATT and CDR2 SNEGSKA (reference sequence). CDR3 residues: CSASGTGGGTQYF. The CDR3 DNA reads as TGCAGTGCTAGTGGGACCGGGGGTGGGACCCAGTACTTC.

In its sample, this clone was seen a few times. DNA for the CDR3: TGTGCCAGCAGTGAAGAGGGGTCGGGGGCTAATGAAAAACTGTTTTTT. Translation gives CASSEEGSGANEKLFF. The chain recombines TRBV6-1 with TRBJ1-4, with D perhaps TRBD1 (5 bases). CDR3 length: 16 amino acids. V lost 1 base to trimming and J lost 3 bases, with 12 bases between them. Germline V CDR1 and CDR2: MNHNS, SASEGT.

The chain combines TRBV18 with TRBJ1-1; D call uncertain. V was shortened by 3 bases and J by 3 bases, with 8 bases between the two germline ends. The CDR3 is 13 residues long. Germline-derived CDR1 and CDR2 are KGHSH and LQKENI. CDR3 sequence (DNA): TGTGCCAGCTCACCTTGGGCCGACACTGAAGCTTTCTTT. It specifies CASSPWADTEAFF.

CDR3 bases: TGTGCCAGCAGCTTGGTACAGGGGAACACTGAAGCTTTCTTT. Its translation is CASSLVQGNTEAFF. V usage is TRBV5-6 and J usage is TRBJ1-1; tentatively, D is TRBD1 (6 bases). The CDR3 covers 14 residues. The ends were cut back, 0 bases at V and 1 base at J, with 7 bases in the middle. CDR1 and CDR2 (germline): SGHDT, YYEEEE.

V and J are TRBV14 and TRBJ1-1; no clear D. CDR3 length equals 16 residues. The germline gives CDR1 SGHDN, CDR2 FVKESK. Trimming shortened V by 4 bases and J by 1 base, and 16 bases separated the two germline ends. The chain's CDR3 is CASSPSGRFKNTEAFF. The CDR3 DNA reads TGTGCCAGCAGCCCGAGCGGCCGGTTCAAGAACACTGAAGCTTTCTTT.

J is TRBJ2-3 and V is TRBV6-1, with TRBD2 matching 12 bases. The CDR3 has 16 amino acids. Trimming cost V 3 bases and J 3 bases; bases outside gene matches: 4. The V gene's germline CDR1 is MNHNS and CDR2 SASEGT. The CDR3 region has the DNA TGTGCCAGCAGTGACCTAGCGGGGGGGCCGACAGATACGCAGTATTTT. Protein: CASSDLAGGPTDTQYF.

The chain uses TRBV28 and TRBJ1-2, with D possibly matching TRBD1 (5 bases). The length of the CDR3 is 14 residues. Trimming stripped 7 bases from V and 1 base from J, with 13 bases between. The germline V gene encodes CDR1 MDHEN and CDR2 SYDVKM. CDR3 in amino acids: CASIRGGFNYGYTF. The CDR3 DNA reads as TGTGCCAGCATCCGGGGGGGGTTTAACTATGGCTACACCTTC.

The chain joins TRBV13 to TRBJ2-2; TRBD2 might be the D (6 bases). The CDR3 runs to 16 residues. V was shortened by 5 bases and J by 5 bases, with 18 bases between the two germline ends. CDR1 is PRHDT and CDR2 is FYEKMQ in the germline V gene (reference sequence). For the CDR3, the DNA is TGTGCCAGCAGCCCAGGAGGGAGTCCGGGTACCGGGGAGCTGTTTTTT. This translates into CASSPGGSPGTGELFF.

This chain joins TRBV5-1 and TRBJ2-7; D perhaps matches TRBD1 (6 bases). Germline CDR1 is SGHRS and CDR2 is YFSETQ. The ends were cut back, 0 bases at V and 2 bases at J, with 12 bases in the middle. This CDR3 spans 15 amino acids. The CDR3 loop is CASSLGRTATYEQYF. In DNA, the CDR3 is TGCGCCAGCAGCTTGGGCCGGACAGCCACCTACGAGCAGTACTTC.

This clone was seen just once. The chain links TRBV6-9 to TRBJ1-1; D may be TRBD1 (5 bases). Germline V gene lookup returns CDR1 MNHGY and CDR2 SVAAGI. V was shortened by 4 bases and J by 6 bases, with 18 bases between the two germline ends. The CDR3 totals 15 residues. CDR3 residues: CASSFPSTGGPEAFF. CDR3 sequence (DNA): TGTGCCAGCAGTTTCCCGTCGACGGGGGGTCCTGAAGCTTTCTTT.

The chain is built from TRBV25-1 and TRBJ1-1, with TRBD1 matching 7 bases. After removal of 7 bases from V and 0 bases from J, the junction contained 5 bases not matched to a gene. The CDR3 has 14 residues. CDR1 and CDR2 (germline): MGHDK, SYGVNS. The CDR3 loop is CASTQGVMNTEAFF. As DNA, the CDR3 is TGTGCCAGCACCCAGGGGGTTATGAACACTGAAGCTTTCTTT.

This chain links TRBV20-1 with TRBJ1-2; no definite D call. V was trimmed by 5 bases and J by 7 bases, leaving 11 bases between them. Germline CDR1 reads DFQATT; CDR2 reads SNEGSKA (reference sequence). The length of the CDR3 is 11 residues. CDR3 coding DNA: TGCAGTGCTCCCGCCCCGGGTGGCTACACCTTC. Translation gives CSAPAPGGYTF.

The chain is built from TRBV27 and TRBJ2-7, with 7 positions matching TRBD1. J was trimmed by 1 base and V by 4 bases; bases with no gene match: 1. CDR3 length: 13 amino acids. Germline loops: CDR1 MNHEY, CDR2 SMNVEV (reference sequence). CDR3 loop: CASSYRGSYEQYF. The CDR3 region has the DNA TGTGCCAGCAGTTACAGGGGTTCCTACGAGCAGTACTTC.

Only one count was recorded for this clone. The chain uses TRBV27 and TRBJ2-7; maybe TRBD2 (6 bases). The CDR3 runs to 12 residues. Looked up from germline, CDR1 is MNHEY and CDR2 is SMNVEV (reference sequence). V was pared by 3 bases and J by 3 bases, with 6 bases between. CDR3 DNA sequence: TGTGCCAGCAGTTTGGAGGGCTACGAGCAGTACTTC. Its translation is CASSLEGYEQYF.

J is TRBJ1-2 and V is TRBV7-8; 10 bases line up with TRBD1. CDR1 SGHVS and CDR2 FQNEAQ come from the germline V gene. V shed 4 bases, J shed 4 bases, and the junction held 12 bases outside the gene matches. The CDR3 contains 17 residues. The CDR3 loop reads CASSSGTGVSPGYGYTF. CDR3 coding DNA: TGTGCCAGCAGCTCCGGGACAGGGGTCTCCCCGGGCTATGGCTACACCTTC.

The J gene is TRBJ2-5, the V gene TRBV5-1; weak D call: TRBD2 (5 bases). This CDR3 has 15 amino acids. Germline V lookup: CDR1 SGHRS, CDR2 YFSETQ. Trimming removed 4 bases at V and 1 base at J, with 14 bases between. The CDR3 DNA reads TGCGCCAGCAGCCCGGATCCGGGAATCCAAGAGACCCAGTACTTC. Translated, it gives CASSPDPGIQETQYF.

V is TRBV7-3 and J is TRBJ2-1; 8 positions match TRBD2. This CDR3 has 16 residues. Germline V gene data show CDR1 as SGHTA and CDR2 as FQGTGA. The junction had 6 bases not matched to a gene; V was cut back by 5 bases and J by 0 bases. The chain's CDR3 is CASSPQLAVSYNEQFF. The DNA for the CDR3 is TGTGCCAGCAGCCCACAACTAGCGGTCTCCTACAATGAGCAGTTCTTC.

The rearrangement joins TRBV2 to TRBJ1-2; no clear D gene. The ends were cut back, 0 bases at V and 8 bases at J, with 16 bases in the middle. The CDR3 extends over 15 amino acids. Germline V gene sequence: CDR1 SNHLY, CDR2 FYNNEI. The CDR3 spells CASSEALRQAGGYTF. DNA for the CDR3: TGTGCCAGCAGTGAAGCGCTTCGTCAGGCTGGGGGCTACACCTTC.

This clone was observed once. This sequence joins TRBV28 and TRBJ1-2, with D possibly TRBD1 on 6 matching bases. The germline V and J ends were trimmed by 6 bases and 2 bases, with 10 bases remaining between them. Germline CDR1 reads MDHEN; CDR2 reads SYDVKM. There are 13 residues in the CDR3. This chain's CDR3 is CASSSTGNYGYTF. The DNA for the CDR3 is TGTGCCAGCAGCTCAACAGGGAACTATGGCTACACCTTC.

This clone was recorded only once. The chain carries TRBV7-2 and TRBJ1-4; no firm D call. Germline loops: CDR1 SGHTA, CDR2 FQGNSA. Between the trimmed V and J ends, which lost 1 base and 2 bases, there was a span of 11 bases. The CDR3 totals 16 residues. The CDR3 reads CASSLVGGRTNEKLFF. The DNA of the CDR3 is TGTGCCAGCAGCTTAGTAGGAGGGCGTACTAATGAAAAACTGTTTTTT. Combining the CDR3 with reference TRBV7-2 and TRBJ1-4 gives the whole variable domain GAGVSQSPSNKVTEKGKDVELRCDPISGHTALYWYRQSLGQGLEFLIYFQGNSAPDKSGLPSDRFSAERTGGSVSTLTIQRTQQEDSAVYLCASSLVGGRTNEKLFFGSGTQLSVL.